This T cell receptor beta chain was obtained from a study of Graves' ophthalmopathy and Graves' hyperthyroidism (dated by TCRdb to 2017 to 2018). For the wider study: Peripheral blood was collected at initial diagnosis, before any treatment. The study used TCR beta repertoire signatures to distinguish Graves' ophthalmopathy from Graves' hyperthyroidism and to predict progression to ophthalmopathy. In total, 135 blood samples were TCR-sequenced: 43 ophthalmopathy, approximately 80 hyperthyroidism and some 17 hyperthyroidism-to-ophthalmopathy patients. In six hyperthyroidism patients, the T-cell repertoire of thyroid tissue was compared with the T-cell repertoire of blood. Following sampling, methimazole starting at 30 mg daily was administered to hyperthyroidism patients, and high-dose intravenous methylprednisolone was administered to ophthalmopathy patients. To explore V-J signatures that distinguish ophthalmopathy from hyperthyroidism, a discovery set of 90 to 100 patients was enrolled, made up of over 40 with ophthalmopathy and roughly 57 with stable hyperthyroidism. An independent validation cohort was composed of 18 hyperthyroidism patients and 17 patients who later progressed from hyperthyroidism to ophthalmopathy.

For repertoire sequencing, TCR beta CDR3 regions were amplified from RNA transcripts. HTBI primers and the Qiagen OneStep RT-PCR kit were used in a first-round RT-PCR, which was followed by a second-round multiplex PCR, size selection and purification. Sequencing of the libraries was carried out on an Illumina HiSeq2000 in paired-end mode with 100 bp reads. The source study handled its data this way. SOAPnuke was used to process the reads, throwing out any read that had adapters, had uncalled bases, had a mean Phred below 15, or lacked an exact constant-primer or identifier match. High-quality paired reads were merged with COPE v1.2.5. Unique nucleotide sequences were defined as clonotypes and aligned to IMGT TRB V, D and J references using MiTCR v1.1. The analysis was limited to V-J combinations with a frequency above 0.0001, which together covered 99% to 99.2% of repertoires. A TCR clonal expansion and chaos score per V-J combination was defined as the ratio of F50 clonal expansion to chaos observed in the TCRdist matrix. Features were reduced by Welch's t-statistics and random forest to 10 to 15 V-J combinations, which fed a naive Bayes classifier. The Morisita-Horn index was used to measure how similar the thyroid and blood repertoires were. The raw public data were reprocessed by TCRdb itself: fastp quality trimming at Q25, MiXCR clonotype calling, in-frame beta chains only. Each record represents a unique CDR3 protein, reported with the most common genes and DNA among its rows. The V and J calls shown here were made by TCRdb, not taken from the authors' results. A total of 740,000 or so distinct CDR3 sequences appear in this sample, 40% of them only once. The top ten clonotypes cover 44% of the sample.

Notes on this clonotype: No antigen is known for it. No qualities accompany the bases; no much larger clone lies one base away.

Paper-wide results and their limitations: Ophthalmopathy was separated from stable hyperthyroidism by the 13-signature model with roughly 87% sensitivity and 81% to 84% specificity in cross-validation and with 80%/75% in the test set. Most expanded thyroid clonotypes with frequency above 0.001 were also detected in blood, suggesting blood repertoires may reflect the thyroid immune response. In validation, the model predicted ophthalmopathy progression with about 71% sensitivity and 72.22% specificity; some 13 predicted patients were CT-confirmed with GO in a median of approximately 6.5 months. No statistical method was used to predetermine the sample size, and group allocation was not hidden from the investigators.

Ophthalmopathy patients were characterized by moderately to severely active disease, a Clinical Activity Score of at least 3, a NOSPECS grade of at least 4, and a disease duration under 3 months. Patients with other autoimmune diseases, uncontrolled infections, pregnancy or lactation were excluded from the study. Clinical symptoms, serum thyroxine, TRAb, thyroid ultrasound and orbital computed tomography were used for diagnosis. PBMCs were isolated from 7.5 to 10 ml of fresh peripheral blood by Ficoll-Paque density gradient centrifugation. Trizol reagent was used to extract the total RNA, and its quality was then checked on an Agilent 2100 Bioanalyzer. The sequencing sample was made of peripheral blood. This TCR came from an adult man with Graves' ophthalmopathy.

The DNA is TGTGCCAGCAGCTTAGTTGGAGCGGGGGTAACCTACGAGCAGTACTTC. Translated, this gives CASSLVGAGVTYEQYF. Recombination joined TRBV7-2 with TRBJ2-7; 8 bases in the junction line up with TRBD2. The CDR3 covers 16 residues, taking in both the cysteine and the phenylalanine. Only CDR3 DNA remains: 48 bases, in frame from the first base. After removal of 1 base from V and 2 bases from J, the junction retains 7 bases not matched to a gene. Reading the germline V gene gives CDR1 SGHTA and CDR2 FQGNSA.